The TCR beta chain under discussion was sequenced for a study of T cells in women clearing cervical HPV infection. About the research overall: Cases: HPV16-related CIN3 or worse on histology, a couple of invasive cancers. Case blood was drawn when the lesion was first found; control blood after infection became undetectable. Notes on the study in general: Effector/memory and HPV-specific T cells were not isolated, and association timing is unknown. Repertoire richness, not evenness, was significantly elevated in CIN3+ cases versus controls.

Germline assignment: CDR1 SGHNT and CDR2 YYREEE (reference sequence). CDR3 size: 14 residues. V shed 4 bases and J shed 6 bases, with 13 bases lying between them. Remarks on this clone: What it binds is unknown. Read data end 3 residues before the CDR3 end; the end is taken from the germline J gene.

Profiling relied on immunoSEQ multiplex PCR, and the TCRdb table lists in-frame clones only, not all of them. With about 32,000 clones in the sample, the ten largest clones hold under 7.5%. The chain carries TRBV5-4 and TRBJ2-2; TRBD2 might be the D (5 bases). The sequencing input was blood buffy coat. The TCR comes from a woman between 18 and 70 years old with a cervical HPV16 infection that either progressed to CIN3+ or cleared (not recorded which). The CDR3 spells CASSVGISAGELFF. The sequenced part of the CDR3 DNA is TGTGCCAGCAGCGTGGGGATTAGCGCCGGGGAG.